The 5 T cell receptor beta chains in this list originate from one sample, sequenced in a study of cytomegalovirus exposure and HLA in healthy donors (TCRdb year 2017). Libraries were prepared through the immunoSEQ multiplex PCR assay. A mixture of 60 forward primers for TCR Vbeta segments and 13 reverse primers for TCR Jbeta segments was used in the multiplex PCR. This immuneACCESS table, as held by TCRdb, lists in-frame sequences with V and J called but not all clones. Of the missing ones, under half trace to an unresolved V gene in checked studies; the others have no known cause. The sample profile shows hundreds of thousands of clones; roughly 79% of them were found once. The top ten hold more than 0.45% of the sample. Material for sequencing was PBMCs. These receptors all come from a woman between 35 and 50 years old in good health and CMV-seronegative.

The chain links TRBV29-1 to TRBJ2-1, with D possibly matching TRBD2 (5 bases). Germline CDR1 and CDR2: SQVTM and ANQGSEA. The CDR3 runs to 14 residues. V was cut by 6 bases and J by 2 bases, with 14 bases left in between. The CDR3 DNA reads TGCAGCGTGCCCCCCGGGGTCGCCTACAATGAGCAGTTCTTC. It specifies CSVPPGVAYNEQFF.

In this sample, this clone turned up once. The chain carries TRBV7-3 and TRBJ2-2, with D tentatively TRBD2 (5 bases). The CDR3 runs to 16 residues. Trimming shortened V by 2 bases and J by 6 bases, and 16 bases separated the two germline ends. Germline V gene lookup returns CDR1 SGHTA and CDR2 FQGTGA. The CDR3 nucleotides are TGTGCCAGCAGCTTAGCACCGGGATCAATCGCCGGGGAGCTGTTTTTT. Encoded protein: CASSLAPGSIAGELFF. The whole variable domain, filled in from reference TRBV7-3 and TRBJ2-2, reads GAGVSQTPSNKVTEKGKYVELRCDPISGHTALYWYRQSLGQGPEFLIYFQGTGAADDSGLPNDRFFAVRPEGSVSTLKIQRTERGDSAVYLCASSLAPGSIAGELFFGEGSRLTVL.

J is TRBJ1-1 and V is TRBV5-1, with a possible D match to TRBD1 (6 bases). Germline assignment: CDR1 SGHRS and CDR2 YFSETQ. V was pared by 5 bases and J by 1 base, with 12 bases between. CDR3 length: 14 residues. For the CDR3, the DNA is TGCGCCAGCAGAATACCGGGACAGAACACTGAAGCTTTCTTT. It is translated as CASRIPGQNTEAFF.

V usage is TRBV28 and J usage is TRBJ1-2; 8 bases are shared with TRBD1. CDR3 length: 14 amino acids. The germline gives CDR1 MDHEN, CDR2 SYDVKM. J was trimmed by 7 bases and V by 6 bases; bases with no gene match: 10. The CDR3 is CASREGQGTTGYTF. CDR3 in DNA: TGTGCCAGCAGGGAAGGACAGGGTACGACTGGCTACACCTTC.

This clone has only a few counts. This sequence joins TRBV13 and TRBJ2-3; D possibly corresponds to TRBD2 (6 bases). The CDR3 has 16 amino acids. The germline gives CDR1 PRHDT, CDR2 FYEKMQ (reference sequence). V dropped 4 bases and J dropped 4 bases, with 18 bases sitting between them. This CDR3 reads CASSSDSIGSSDTQYF. In DNA form, the CDR3 reads TGTGCCAGCAGCTCGGACTCGATCGGGAGCTCAGATACGCAGTATTTT.